This T cell receptor beta chain originates from a study of T-cell memory formation after mild COVID-19. The overall study: Clustering of TCRs was largely donor specific.

A word on this clonotype: Antigen: not known.

From the 5' RACE reads, TCRdb called clonotypes with MiXCR, one entry per CDR3 protein. The sample includes under 300,000 distinct CDR3 sequences, 18% of them seen just once. Regarding the study as a whole: Shrinking CD4+ clones resided mostly in CM and EM, and CD8+ ones in EMRA.

Trimming removed 3 bases at V and 4 bases at J, with 13 bases between. CDR3 length equals 15 residues. Germline V CDR1 and CDR2: KGHDR, SFDVKD. The TCR sequence derives from a man younger than 35 who had mild COVID-19 (a few samples of this study predate the infection). Cell type and time point are not known. The chain combines TRBV24-1 with TRBJ2-3, with TRBD2 as a possible D gene (7 bases). The sample taken for sequencing was PBMCs or a T cell subset sorted from them (not recorded which). The CDR3, as DNA: TGTGCCACCAGTGATCCTCGGGGGGCAGCAGATACGCAGTATTTT. Its protein product is CATSDPRGAADTQYF.